Below, 9 T cell receptor beta chains from the same sample are listed, as sequenced in a study of T cell clones after liver transplantation (dated by TCRdb to 2018 to 2020). Library preparation was by the immunoSEQ multiplex PCR assay. Held by TCRdb, this immuneACCESS table contains in-frame sequences only and omits some clones. Under half of the omission traces to an unresolved V gene where checked; the cause of the rest is unknown. The sample table shows about 50,000 clones, and over 65% are seen once. 8.5% to 10% of the sample goes to the ten largest clones. The input for sequencing was CD4+ T cells from blood, taken around 54 months after liver transplant. These receptors came from a human patient who received a liver transplant. After a transplant, the donor of the graft may account for some T cells.

The chain carries TRBV5-1 and TRBJ1-1; D is perhaps TRBD1 (6 bases). Trimming left V 3 bases short and J 4 bases short, with 19 bases between. This CDR3 region has 16 residues. Germline CDR1 SGHRS, CDR2 YFSETQ. The CDR3 region is CASSSQGGVEGTEAFF. DNA of the CDR3: TGCGCCAGCAGCTCCCAAGGGGGGGTAGAAGGCACTGAAGCTTTCTTT.

The gene calls are TRBV19 and TRBJ2-5; D possibly matches TRBD1 or TRBD2 (5 bases each). Per the germline V gene, CDR1 is LNHDA and CDR2 is SQIVND (reference sequence). The CDR3 covers 18 residues. Trimming took off 4 bases at V and 1 base at J, with 22 bases between the two ends. CDR3 in amino acids: CASSTLWDGAAAQETQYF. The CDR3, as DNA: TGTGCCAGTAGTACCTTGTGGGATGGGGCAGCGGCCCAAGAGACCCAGTACTTC.

With respect to this clone: A read error may produce the germline difference seen at one junction end. J is TRBJ2-7 and V is TRBV28, with 10 bases matching TRBD1. CDR3 size: 13 residues. CDR1 and CDR2 (germline): MDHEN, SYDVKM. The CDR3: CASQAGDRGRTTF. The CDR3 nucleotides read TGTGCCAGCCAGGCGGGGGACAGGGGTCGAACCACCTTC.

The J gene is TRBJ2-3, the V gene TRBV11-2, with D unresolved. The V end lost 2 bases, the J end lost 2 bases, and 5 bases lay between the germline ends. Germline V CDR1 and CDR2: SGHAT, FQNNGV. This CDR3 spans 13 amino acids. The CDR3 sequence is CASSLNPTDTQYF. The CDR3 region has the DNA TGTGCCAGCAGCTTAAATCCCACAGATACGCAGTATTTT.

The chain combines TRBV5-1 with TRBJ2-5; 9 nucleotides match TRBD1. The V and J ends lost 2 bases and 7 bases, in that order; junction bases with no gene match: 9. The V gene's germline CDR1 is SGHRS and CDR2 YFSETQ. The CDR3 spans 15 residues. CDR3 nucleotide sequence: TGCGCCAGCAGCTTCCGGACAGGGGATGGAGGGACCCAGTACTTC. This sequence encodes CASSFRTGDGGTQYF. Full variable domain (missing parts from reference TRBV5-1 and TRBJ2-5): KAGVTQTPRYLIKTRGQQVTLSCSPISGHRSVSWYQQTPGQGLQFLFEYFSETQRNKGNFPGRFSGRQFSNSRSEMNVSTLELGDSALYLCASSFRTGDGGTQYFGPGTRLLVL.

V and J are TRBV4-2 and TRBJ2-1; TRBD1 aligns across 8 bases. Germline CDR1 LGHNA, CDR2 YNFKEQ. Trimming cost V 6 bases and J 2 bases; bases outside gene matches: 6. The CDR3 loop spans 15 amino acids. The chain's CDR3 is CASRVTGEAYNEQFF. In nucleotides, the CDR3 is TGTGCCAGCAGGGTGACAGGGGAAGCCTACAATGAGCAGTTCTTC.

The V call is TRBV14, the J call TRBJ2-7; TRBD2 matches at 10 bases. The CDR3 extends over 14 amino acids. J lost 2 bases, V lost 5 bases, and 3 bases had no gene match. CDR1 and CDR2 (germline): SGHDN, FVKESK. The chain's CDR3 is CASSITSGAYEQYF. As DNA, the CDR3 is TGTGCCAGCAGCATAACTAGCGGGGCCTACGAGCAGTACTTC.

The genes are TRBV27 and TRBJ1-6; D not certain. CDR1 is MNHEY and CDR2 is SMNVEV in the germline V gene (reference sequence). V was trimmed by 7 bases and J by 6 bases, leaving 10 bases between them. This CDR3 comprises 13 residues. The CDR3 region is CASKKNSNSPLHF. CDR3 nucleotides: TGTGCCAGCAAAAAGAACAGTAATTCACCCCTCCACTTT.

CDR3 nucleotides: TGCGCCAGCAGACGTGGTTCCTTTTATACGCAGTATTTT. It codes for CASRRGSFYTQYF. The chain combines TRBV10-2 with TRBJ2-3; no reliable D call. The CDR3 runs 13 residues. Per the germline V gene, CDR1 is WSHSY and CDR2 is SAAADI. V lost 6 bases to trimming and J lost 7 bases, with 14 bases between them.